These 16 T cell receptor beta chains were sequenced from one sample in a study of control samples from healthy donors and cancer patients. Some clones are missing from TCRdb's copy, which holds only in-frame ones; the method was immunoSEQ multiplex PCR. Of some 120,000 clones in the sample, more than 85% are singletons; the top ten hold roughly 1.9%. Sequencing was done on a sample of blood. All receptors derive from a young man in good health.

The gene calls are TRBV18 and TRBJ1-6; 7 bases fit TRBD1. The V gene end was trimmed by 6 bases and the J gene end by 0 bases; junction bases not matched to a gene: 5. Germline loops: CDR1 KGHSH, CDR2 LQKENI. CDR3 length: 16 amino acids. The CDR3 loop reads CASSVTGDSYNSPLHF. The CDR3 DNA is TGTGCCAGCTCGGTTACAGGGGACTCCTATAATTCACCCCTCCACTTT.

The chain uses TRBV7-9 and TRBJ1-5, with D possibly TRBD1 on 5 matching bases. The CDR3 consists of 17 residues. Germline loops: CDR1 SEHNR, CDR2 FQNEAQ (reference sequence). The CDR3 nucleotides read TGTGCGGGGGAGACGGGACGGGAGTCGGGGGGCAATCAGCCCCAGCATTTT. Translation gives CAGETGRESGGNQPQHF. Based on the CDR3 plus reference TRBV7-9 and TRBJ1-5, the full variable domain is DTGVSQNPRHKITKRGQNVTFRCDPISEHNRLYWYRQTLGQGPEFLTYFQNEAQLEKSRLLSDRFSAERPKGSFSTLEIQRTEQGDSAMYLCAGETGRESGGNQPQHFGDGTRLSIL.

The CDR3 sequence: CASSTHTTNEKLFF. The DNA for the CDR3 is TGTGCCAGTAGTACCCATACAACTAATGAAAAACTGTTTTTT. This rearrangement joins TRBV19 to TRBJ1-4; D is undetermined. Germline-derived CDR1 and CDR2 are LNHDA and SQIVND (reference sequence). Trimming left V 4 bases short and J 0 bases short, with 6 bases between. This CDR3 has 14 amino acids.

The chain couples TRBV27 to TRBJ1-2; D not resolved. Germline values: CDR1 MNHEY, CDR2 SMNVEV (reference sequence). The CDR3 totals 12 residues. V was shortened by 3 bases and J by 7 bases, with 9 bases between the two germline ends. CDR3 in DNA: TGTGCCAGCAGTTTTCCCGGAAGTGGCTACACCTTC. As protein: CASSFPGSGYTF.

This clone was counted only a few times. The DNA of the CDR3 is TGTGCCAGCAGCCCCGACAGGAGGGATCAGCCCCAGCATTTT. Translated: CASSPDRRDQPQHF. J is TRBJ1-5 and V is TRBV6-6; D may be TRBD1 (6 bases). The CDR3 runs to 14 residues. V lost 6 bases, J lost 5 bases, and 14 bases lay in between. The germline CDR1 and CDR2 sequences are MNHNY and SVGAGI (reference sequence).

The count of this clone is one. This chain connects TRBV29-1 to TRBJ2-3; D is unclear. This CDR3 spans 12 amino acids. CDR1 is SQVTM, CDR2 ANQGSEA, per germline. Trimming took off 6 bases at V and 2 bases at J, with 9 bases between the two ends. CDR3 protein: CSVATYTDTQYF. CDR3 sequence (DNA): TGCAGCGTGGCTACCTACACAGATACGCAGTATTTT.

The chain carries TRBV3-1 (or the pseudogene TRBV3-2) and TRBJ1-6; D is uncertain. This CDR3 is 12 amino acids long. CDR1 is LGHDT, CDR2 YNNKEL, per germline (reference sequence). V lost 4 bases and J lost 9, with 7 bases in between. In DNA form, the CDR3 reads TGTGCCAGCAGCCGCAAGGGTTCACCCCTCCACTTT. This translates into CASSRKGSPLHF.

This chain links TRBV28 with TRBJ1-4; 9 bases are a match to TRBD1. Trimming removed 5 bases from V and 5 bases from J; junction bases left unmatched: 9. The CDR3 extends over 16 amino acids. Germline V gene lookup returns CDR1 MDHEN and CDR2 SYDVKM. The DNA of the CDR3 is TGTGCCAGCAGTCCGCCACTACAGGGGGCGAATGAAAAACTGTTTTTT. This translates into CASSPPLQGANEKLFF.

This clone was recorded only once. J is TRBJ1-5 and V is TRBV5-6, with TRBD1 identical over 10 bases. The V segment lost 4 bases and the J segment 7 bases; nucleotides outside the gene matches: 8. CDR1 and CDR2 (germline): SGHDT, YYEEEE. This CDR3 has 15 amino acids. The CDR3 DNA follows: TGTGCCAGCAGCCGAGGGACAGGGGTATACCAGCCCCAGCATTTT. Its protein is CASSRGTGVYQPQHF.

J is TRBJ2-1 and V is TRBV19; D might be TRBD2 (5 bases). Germline CDR1 LNHDA, CDR2 SQIVND (reference sequence). Between the trimmed V and J ends, which lost 4 bases and 6 bases, there was a span of 13 bases. CDR3 size: 14 residues. The CDR3 here is CASSTSDGGNEQFF. The CDR3 coding sequence is TGTGCCAGTAGTACATCGGACGGAGGCAATGAGCAGTTCTTC. Complete variable domain (other parts from reference TRBV19 and TRBJ2-1): DGGITQSPKYLFRKEGQNVTLSCEQNLNHDAMYWYRQDPGQGLRLIYYSQIVNDFQKGDIAEGYSVSREKKESFPLTVTSAQKNPTAFYLCASSTSDGGNEQFFGPGTRLTVL.

V is TRBV28 and J is TRBJ2-7, with TRBD1 as a possible D gene (6 bases). Deletions cut 2 bases from V and 6 bases from J, with 14 bases between. CDR1 is MDHEN, CDR2 SYDVKM, per germline. The CDR3 is made up of 14 amino acids. CDR3 sequence (DNA): TGTGCCAGCAGTTTAGGGGGAAGGGGGACCGAGCAGTACTTC. Amino acid sequence: CASSLGGRGTEQYF.

This chain uses TRBV2 with TRBJ2-3, with TRBD2 matching 11 bases. CDR3 length: 16 amino acids. The ends lost 11 bases at V and 0 bases at J; junction bases unmatched: 10. Germline V lookup: CDR1 SNHLY, CDR2 FYNNEI. The CDR3 DNA is TGTGCCCTCAGACTAGCGGGATATACTAGCACAGATACGCAGTATTTT. It encodes CALRLAGYTSTDTQYF.

This sequence joins TRBV27 and TRBJ1-3, with a weak D call TRBD1 (6 bases). The CDR3 spans 14 residues. Germline assignment: CDR1 MNHEY and CDR2 SMNVEV (reference sequence). Trimming took off 2 bases at V and 2 bases at J, with 7 bases between the two ends. The DNA for the CDR3 is TGTGCCAGCAGTTTAGCAGGGGCTGGAAACACCATATATTTT. Protein product: CASSLAGAGNTIYF.

This chain connects TRBV27 to TRBJ1-1; D remains unclear. V was clipped by 8 bases and J by 1 base, with 17 bases between them. The CDR3 contains 15 residues. Germline CDR1 reads MNHEY; CDR2 reads SMNVEV (reference sequence). The CDR3 region has the DNA TGTGCCAGCCCACCTCGGTTGGTAACGAACACTGAAGCTTTCTTT. It yields the protein CASPPRLVTNTEAFF.

CDR3 sequence: CASSEAEGGNQPQHF. The CDR3 DNA reads as TGTGCCAGCAGTGAAGCGGAGGGTGGCAATCAGCCCCAGCATTTT. The rearrangement uses TRBV6-1 and TRBJ1-5; D remains ambiguous. CDR1 and CDR2 (germline): MNHNS, SASEGT. V shed 0 bases and J shed 2 bases, with 8 bases lying between them. This CDR3 spans 15 amino acids.

The V and J genes are TRBV6-2 or TRBV6-3 and TRBJ1-5; the D is unclear. Germline CDR1 MNHEY, CDR2 SVGEGT. The CDR3 is 14 amino acids. Trimming removed 5 bases at V and 0 bases at J, with 8 bases between. CDR3 nucleotides: TGTGCCAGCAGTAGGTCAGGTAGCAATCAGCCCCAGCATTTT. Its translation: CASSRSGSNQPQHF.